This TCR beta chain stems from a study of blood T cell repertoires in COVID-19. Study-wide background: The United States, Italy and Spain provided the acute and convalescent COVID-19 samples.

Method: immunoSEQ multiplex PCR; TCRdb's copy keeps in-frame clones and lacks some. The repertoire holds approximately 30,000 clones, roughly 80% seen once, with roughly 7% in the top ten. This CDR3 comprises 16 residues. Germline loops: CDR1 SGHRS, CDR2 YFSETQ. Trimming cost V 1 base and J 0 bases, with 13 bases left between them. This chain uses TRBV5-1 with TRBJ1-2; a weak D match, TRBD1 (6 bases). This receptor was obtained from a woman aged 55-69 years with acute or convalescent COVID-19. Specimen: peripheral blood. CDR3 bases: TGCGCCAGCAGCTTGAGTGGGACATTCCCTAACTATGGCTACACCTTC. Protein: CASSLSGTFPNYGYTF.